Below are 15 T cell receptor beta chains sequenced from a single sample in a study of T cells in Graves' hyperthyroidism and ophthalmopathy. Regions amplified from RNA transcripts were the TCR beta CDR3 regions. An initial round of RT-PCR targeting the TCR CDR3 relied on the HTBI primer set. MiXCR, run by TCRdb on the multiplex PCR reads, gives a single entry per CDR3 protein. The sample consists of about 270,000 distinct CDR3 sequences, 13% to 15% of them appearing once. The sequenced sample was blood. The origin of the receptors is a woman in her forties or fifties with Graves' hyperthyroidism that later progressed to Graves' ophthalmopathy.

This clonotype was counted at least ten times. This sequence joins TRBV7-9 and TRBJ2-7; D perhaps matches TRBD1 (6 bases). This CDR3 spans 16 amino acids. V lost 5 bases and J lost 3, with 20 bases in between. CDR1 SEHNR and CDR2 FQNEAQ come from the germline V gene (reference sequence). The CDR3 bases are TGTGCCAGCAGCCGGACGGGACACACCTTTAACTACGAGCAGTACTTC. This translates into CASSRTGHTFNYEQYF. The entire variable domain, with the rest obtained from reference TRBV7-9 and TRBJ2-7, is as follows: DTGVSQNPRHKITKRGQNVTFRCDPISEHNRLYWYRQTLGQGPEFLTYFQNEAQLEKSRLLSDRFSAERPKGSFSTLEIQRTEQGDSAMYLCASSRTGHTFNYEQYFGPGTRLTVT.

Ten or more counts support this clonotype. The chain carries TRBV28 and TRBJ1-5; D not certain. The CDR3 runs to 12 residues. Germline V gene data show CDR1 as MDHEN and CDR2 as SYDVKM. Trimming stripped 5 bases from V and 11 bases from J, with 13 bases between. The CDR3 DNA reads TGTGCCAGCAGTCCATTGGCATCGGCCCAGCATTTT. This sequence encodes CASSPLASAQHF.

This clonotype was detected a few times. The chain links TRBV19 to TRBJ2-5, with D tentatively TRBD2 (6 bases). Germline lookup yields CDR1 LNHDA and CDR2 SQIVND (reference sequence). The CDR3 totals 14 residues. Trimming took off 2 bases at V and 4 bases at J, with 11 bases between the two ends. The CDR3 is CASSISGVGETQYF. CDR3 bases: TGTGCCAGTAGTATATCGGGGGTTGGAGAGACCCAGTACTTC. Variable domain in full (rest from reference TRBV19 and TRBJ2-5): DGGITQSPKYLFRKEGQNVTLSCEQNLNHDAMYWYRQDPGQGLRLIYYSQIVNDFQKGDIAEGYSVSREKKESFPLTVTSAQKNPTAFYLCASSISGVGETQYFGPGTRLLVL.

In its sample, this clonotype was seen many times. The CDR3 reads CASSLFPASDTQYF. The CDR3 DNA reads as TGTGCCAGCAGCTTATTTCCGGCCTCAGATACGCAGTATTTT. The V gene is TRBV7-9, the J gene TRBJ2-3; D unresolved. There are 14 residues in the CDR3. V dropped 2 bases and J dropped 4 bases, with 10 bases sitting between them. Germline V lookup: CDR1 SEHNR, CDR2 FQNEAQ (reference sequence).

This chain uses TRBV6-1 with TRBJ1-5; a weak D match, TRBD1 (6 bases). Trimming left V 5 bases short and J 8 bases short, with 16 bases between. The CDR3 is 14 amino acids. Looked up from germline, CDR1 is MNHNS and CDR2 is SASEGT. In DNA form, the CDR3 reads TGTGCCAGCAGTAGCCGAGACAGGTATGAGCCCCAGCATTTT. This sequence encodes CASSSRDRYEPQHF.

This clonotype showed up many times. This chain joins TRBV9 and TRBJ2-7; tentatively, D is TRBD1 (7 bases). The V and J ends lost 0 bases and 0 bases respectively, with 13 bases between them. The CDR3 runs to 16 residues. Germline CDR1 reads SGDLS; CDR2 reads YYNGEE. CDR3 sequence: CASSVGTGGSSYEQYF. DNA of the CDR3: TGTGCCAGCAGCGTAGGGACAGGAGGGAGCTCCTACGAGCAGTACTTC.

As concerns this clonotype: A much bigger clone sits one base away, suggesting this may be a read error. This chain joins TRBV3-1 and TRBJ1-6, with no clear D. The CDR3 has 14 residues. Per germline, CDR1 LGHDT and CDR2 YNNKEL (reference sequence). The DNA for the CDR3 is TGTGTCAGCAGCCCACTCCCGCGGAATTCACCCCTCCACTTT. Translating it yields CVSSPLPRNSPLHF.

There are many counts of this clonotype. The chain couples TRBV6-1 to TRBJ2-7, with TRBD1 identical over 8 bases. The CDR3 loop spans 14 amino acids. Germline trimming cut 6 bases from V and 2 bases from J; bases unmatched to any gene: 6. CDR1 is MNHNS and CDR2 is SASEGT in the germline V gene. CDR3 region: CASSLGQGTYEQYF. The DNA for the CDR3 is TGTGCCAGCAGCCTCGGACAGGGAACCTACGAGCAGTACTTC.

This clonotype was observed many times. The rearrangement uses TRBV12-3 or TRBV12-4 and TRBJ1-2; no clear D gene. The germline V and J ends were trimmed by 5 bases and 0 bases, with 13 bases remaining between them. This CDR3 has 15 residues. CDR3 nucleotides: TGTGCCAGCAGTAAGGACCCCAGAGCTAACTATGGCTACACCTTC. Its protein product is CASSKDPRANYGYTF.

This clonotype was counted at least ten times. J is TRBJ2-7 and V is TRBV20-1; 10 bases line up with TRBD2. Germline CDR1 DFQATT, CDR2 SNEGSKA (reference sequence). V lost 4 bases, J lost 4 bases, and 22 bases stayed unmatched. The CDR3 length is 19 residues. The CDR3, as DNA: TGCAGTGCTATCCCCGAGGTTCTAGCGGGAGCCCGAATTCATTACGAGCAGTACTTC. Translated, it gives CSAIPEVLAGARIHYEQYF.

This clonotype was recorded at least ten times. The rearrangement links TRBV12-3 or TRBV12-4 to TRBJ1-5; 8 bases are shared with TRBD1. V trimming: 7 bases; J trimming: 6 bases; junction bases outside the gene matches: 14. There are 16 residues in the CDR3. CDR3 loop: CASIRQGFLAGQPQHF. CDR3 coding DNA: TGTGCCAGCATTCGACAGGGGTTCCTTGCCGGTCAGCCCCAGCATTTT.

This clonotype was found many times. The V and J genes are TRBV5-1 and TRBJ2-2; D call uncertain. In germline, CDR1 is SGHRS, CDR2 YFSETQ. V was trimmed by 4 bases and J by 2 bases, leaving 9 bases between them. The CDR3 consists of 14 residues. The CDR3 DNA follows: TGCGCCAGCAGCCCTAATACTAACACCGGGGAGCTGTTTTTT. Its translation: CASSPNTNTGELFF.

The chain uses TRBV11-3 and TRBJ2-2; 11 bases map to TRBD1. V lost 4 bases and J lost 3; bases outside the gene matches: 7. CDR1 is SGHNT and CDR2 is YENEEA in the germline V gene. The CDR3 is 17 amino acids. The DNA of the CDR3 is TGTGCCAGCAGCTCAGGACAGGGGGCGAAATACACCGGGGAGCTGTTTTTT. Amino acid sequence: CASSSGQGAKYTGELFF.

V is TRBV11-3 and J is TRBJ2-1; D uncertain. Trimming stripped 5 bases from V and 6 bases from J, with 17 bases between. Germline V CDR1 and CDR2: SGHNT, YENEEA. This CDR3 has 15 amino acids. As DNA, the CDR3 is TGTGCCAGCAGCCGCGGTAGGGCCCTGGGCAATGAGCAGTTCTTC. It is translated as CASSRGRALGNEQFF.

This clonotype was recorded at least ten times. CDR3 protein: CASSLSGVAYEQYF. The CDR3 DNA is TGTGCCAGCAGTTTATCGGGAGTGGCCTACGAGCAGTACTTC. V usage is TRBV27 and J usage is TRBJ2-7; weak D call: TRBD2 (5 bases). Germline assignment: CDR1 MNHEY and CDR2 SMNVEV (reference sequence). This CDR3 has 14 residues. V was shortened by 0 bases and J by 2 bases, with 8 bases between the two germline ends.